This is a list of T cell receptor beta chains from one sample in a study of shared clonotypes between healthy human individuals. The protocol was immunoSEQ multiplex PCR, while the TCRdb copy is restricted to in-frame clones and leaves out a portion. The data hold about 2.3 million clones, with 80% to 95% observed a single time. Specimen: naive CD4+ T cells from PBMCs. The receptors were sampled from a man between 18 and 29 years old in good health. Some clones in this sample may be carry-over from other donors' samples. Each CDR3 is given with its conserved first and last residue. Each record gives: clone size, D gene, J gene, V gene, CDR3 protein, CDR3 DNA. The D gene is left open where the match is weak. Size values are once, few and many counts, or a class for expanded clones, and some rows have none.

clone_size: NA; d_call: NA; j_call: TRBJ2-2; v_call: TRBV2; cdr3_aa: CASSLVPGELFF; cdr3_nt: TGTGCCAGCAGTTTGGTACCCGGGGAGCTGTTTTTT
clone_size: once; d_call: TRBD1; j_call: TRBJ1-2; v_call: TRBV5-1; cdr3_aa: CASSLADRGLYGYTF; cdr3_nt: TGCGCCAGCAGCTTGGCGGACAGGGGTTTGTATGGCTACACCTTC
clone_size: NA; d_call: NA; j_call: TRBJ1-6; v_call: TRBV2; cdr3_aa: CASSDGGVSNSPLHF; cdr3_nt: TGTGCCAGCAGTGATGGGGGGGTTAGTAATTCACCCCTCCACTTT
clone_size: NA; d_call: TRBD2; j_call: TRBJ2-7; v_call: TRBV5-1; cdr3_aa: CASSAGLVVSYEQYF; cdr3_nt: TGCGCCAGCAGCGCGGGACTAGTCGTCTCCTACGAGCAGTACTTC
clone_size: few; d_call: NA; j_call: TRBJ1-2; v_call: TRBV28; cdr3_aa: CASSFVTFDHYGYTF; cdr3_nt: TGTGCCAGCAGTTTCGTGACCTTCGACCACTATGGCTACACCTTC
clone_size: NA; d_call: NA; j_call: TRBJ2-3; v_call: TRBV5-1; cdr3_aa: CASSLSPVGTDTQYF; cdr3_nt: TGCGCCAGCAGCTTGAGCCCAGTGGGCACAGATACGCAGTATTTT
clone_size: NA; d_call: TRBD1; j_call: TRBJ2-7; v_call: TRBV7-3; cdr3_aa: CASSINRGSDEQYF; cdr3_nt: TGTGCCAGCAGCATCAACAGGGGAAGCGACGAGCAGTACTTC
clone_size: NA; d_call: NA; j_call: TRBJ2-3; v_call: TRBV5-1; cdr3_aa: CASSPGPRLLRDTQYF; cdr3_nt: TGCGCCAGCAGCCCTGGGCCTAGGCTTTTACGCGATACGCAGTATTTT
clone_size: once; d_call: TRBD2; j_call: TRBJ2-3; v_call: TRBV5-8; cdr3_aa: CASSRLAGGTDTQYF; cdr3_nt: TGTGCCAGCAGCCGACTAGCGGGAGGAACAGATACGCAGTATTTT
clone_size: NA; d_call: NA; j_call: TRBJ1-1; v_call: TRBV5-1; cdr3_aa: CASSQVMNTEAFF; cdr3_nt: TGCGCCAGCAGCCAGGTCATGAACACTGAAGCTTTCTTT
clone_size: NA; d_call: NA; j_call: TRBJ2-6; v_call: TRBV25-1; cdr3_aa: CASSARRGYPSGANVLTF; cdr3_nt: TGTGCCAGCAGCGCCCGCCGGGGGTACCCCTCTGGGGCCAACGTCCTGACTTTC
clone_size: once; d_call: TRBD2; j_call: TRBJ2-7; v_call: TRBV7-2; cdr3_aa: CASSPRTSGIHHEQYF; cdr3_nt: TGTGCCAGCAGCCCACGGACTAGCGGGATACACCACGAGCAGTACTTC
clone_size: NA; d_call: NA; j_call: TRBJ1-3; v_call: TRBV18; cdr3_aa: CASSPDLGSGNTIYF; cdr3_nt: TGTGCCAGCTCACCCGATCTGGGGTCTGGAAACACCATATATTTT
clone_size: NA; d_call: NA; j_call: TRBJ2-1; v_call: TRBV7-9; cdr3_aa: CASSLALPRNEQFF; cdr3_nt: TGTGCCAGCAGCTTAGCCCTCCCTAGGAATGAGCAGTTCTTC
clone_size: NA; d_call: TRBD2; j_call: TRBJ2-3; v_call: TRBV5-1; cdr3_aa: CASSMGLAESTDTQYF; cdr3_nt: TGCGCCAGCAGCATGGGACTAGCGGAAAGCACAGATACGCAGTATTTT
clone_size: few; d_call: NA; j_call: TRBJ2-3; v_call: TRBV29-1; cdr3_aa: CSVDGYRTDTQYF; cdr3_nt: TGCAGCGTTGACGGGTATCGCACAGATACGCAGTATTTT
clone_size: NA; d_call: NA; j_call: TRBJ2-7; v_call: TRBV2; cdr3_aa: CASSGERAIEQYF; cdr3_nt: TGTGCCAGCAGTGGGGAAAGGGCCATCGAGCAGTACTTC
clone_size: once; d_call: NA; j_call: TRBJ1-1; v_call: TRBV27; cdr3_aa: CASSFRWGNTEAFF; cdr3_nt: TGTGCCAGCAGTTTCCGGTGGGGGAACACTGAAGCTTTCTTT
clone_size: NA; d_call: NA; j_call: TRBJ1-2; v_call: TRBV29-1; cdr3_aa: CSVGRNYGYTF; cdr3_nt: TGCAGCGTTGGTCGGAACTATGGCTACACCTTC
clone_size: few; d_call: TRBD1; j_call: TRBJ1-1; v_call: TRBV6-7; cdr3_aa: CASRGQRRYTEAFF; cdr3_nt: TGTGCCAGCAGGGGACAGAGACGGTACACTGAAGCTTTCTTT
clone_size: once; d_call: NA; j_call: TRBJ2-1; v_call: TRBV6-5; cdr3_aa: CASRFSGGAEQFF; cdr3_nt: TGTGCCAGCAGATTCTCGGGGGGCGCTGAGCAGTTCTTC
clone_size: NA; d_call: TRBD2; j_call: TRBJ2-7; v_call: TRBV5-6; cdr3_aa: CASTSRLAGYEQYF; cdr3_nt: TGTGCCAGCACCAGCAGGCTAGCGGGCTACGAGCAGTACTTC
clone_size: NA; d_call: TRBD1; j_call: TRBJ2-7; v_call: TRBV11-2; cdr3_aa: CASSFRDRGLYEQYF; cdr3_nt: TGTGCCAGCAGCTTTCGGGACAGGGGGCTGTACGAGCAGTACTTC
clone_size: NA; d_call: NA; j_call: TRBJ1-5; v_call: TRBV19; cdr3_aa: CASSNTGWNDGDVDQPQHF; cdr3_nt: TGTGCCAGTAGCAATACCGGGTGGAACGATGGGGACGTGGATCAGCCCCAGCATTTT
clone_size: NA; d_call: TRBD2; j_call: TRBJ2-5; v_call: TRBV9; cdr3_aa: CASSVVAGGMVETQYF; cdr3_nt: TGTGCCAGCAGCGTAGTAGCGGGAGGAATGGTAGAGACCCAGTACTTC
clone_size: NA; d_call: TRBD1; j_call: TRBJ2-7; v_call: TRBV6-5; cdr3_aa: CASSTGQRYEQYF; cdr3_nt: TGTGCCAGCAGTACGGGACAGCGTTACGAGCAGTACTTC
clone_size: NA; d_call: NA; j_call: TRBJ2-2; v_call: TRBV5-1; cdr3_aa: CASSLDATRANTGELFF; cdr3_nt: TGCGCCAGCAGCTTGGACGCGACGCGGGCGAACACCGGGGAGCTGTTTTTT
clone_size: NA; d_call: TRBD2; j_call: TRBJ2-7; v_call: TRBV5-1; cdr3_aa: CASTLQGLVGEQYF; cdr3_nt: TGCGCCAGCACTCTACAGGGACTAGTGGGGGAGCAGTACTTC
clone_size: NA; d_call: NA; j_call: TRBJ1-2; v_call: TRBV30; cdr3_aa: CAWSVRLNYGYTF; cdr3_nt: TGTGCCTGGAGTGTACGTCTGAACTATGGCTACACCTTC
clone_size: NA; d_call: NA; j_call: TRBJ2-1; v_call: TRBV29-1; cdr3_aa: CSVMTVPIEDEQFF; cdr3_nt: TGCAGCGTCATGACAGTCCCGATAGAGGATGAGCAGTTCTTC
clone_size: NA; d_call: NA; j_call: TRBJ1-5; v_call: TRBV5-6; cdr3_aa: CASSQIRGPGSSNQPQHF; cdr3_nt: TGTGCCAGCAGTCAGATTCGGGGTCCTGGTAGTAGCAATCAGCCCCAGCATTTT
clone_size: NA; d_call: TRBD1; j_call: TRBJ2-7; v_call: TRBV5-1; cdr3_aa: CASSFRGVYSWTGGHEQYF; cdr3_nt: TGCGCCAGCAGCTTTAGAGGGGTCTACTCATGGACAGGGGGTCACGAGCAGTACTTC
clone_size: NA; d_call: NA; j_call: TRBJ2-7; v_call: TRBV28; cdr3_aa: CASFGVDSGEQYF; cdr3_nt: TGTGCCAGCTTTGGGGTGGACAGTGGCGAGCAGTACTTC
clone_size: NA; d_call: NA; j_call: TRBJ2-7; v_call: TRBV2; cdr3_aa: CASSGGAGPNYEQYF; cdr3_nt: TGTGCCAGCAGTGGTGGGGCGGGACCGAATTACGAGCAGTACTTC
clone_size: NA; d_call: TRBD1; j_call: TRBJ2-3; v_call: TRBV5-1; cdr3_aa: CASSFGTETDTQYF; cdr3_nt: TGCGCCAGCAGCTTTGGGACAGAAACAGATACGCAGTATTTT
clone_size: NA; d_call: NA; j_call: TRBJ2-6; v_call: TRBV19; cdr3_aa: CASDSASGANVLTF; cdr3_nt: TGTGCCAGTGACTCGGCCTCTGGGGCCAACGTCCTGACTTTC
clone_size: NA; d_call: TRBD1; j_call: TRBJ1-2; v_call: TRBV12-5; cdr3_aa: CALGSRDRAIYGYTF; cdr3_nt: TGTGCTCTTGGGTCAAGGGACAGGGCCATCTATGGCTACACCTTC
clone_size: NA; d_call: NA; j_call: TRBJ1-1; v_call: TRBV28; cdr3_aa: CASPKPGGNLDTEAFF; cdr3_nt: TGTGCCAGCCCAAAACCCGGAGGGAACCTGGACACTGAAGCTTTCTTT
clone_size: NA; d_call: TRBD1; j_call: TRBJ1-2; v_call: TRBV6-1; cdr3_aa: CASSSRDRVDYGYTF; cdr3_nt: TGTGCCAGCAGTTCCCGGGACAGGGTGGACTATGGCTACACCTTC
clone_size: NA; d_call: NA; j_call: TRBJ2-1; v_call: TRBV5-8; cdr3_aa: CASTLPGSRPYEQFF; cdr3_nt: TGTGCCAGCACCCTGCCGGGGTCCCGGCCGTATGAGCAGTTCTTC
clone_size: NA; d_call: NA; j_call: TRBJ2-3; v_call: TRBV5-1; cdr3_aa: CASSSAVTDTQYF; cdr3_nt: TGCGCCAGCAGCTCGGCCGTCACAGATACGCAGTATTTT
clone_size: NA; d_call: NA; j_call: TRBJ1-1; v_call: TRBV28; cdr3_aa: CASSLAGQNTEAFF; cdr3_nt: TGTGCCAGCAGTTTAGCAGGCCAGAACACTGAAGCTTTCTTT
clone_size: NA; d_call: NA; j_call: TRBJ2-5; v_call: TRBV11-2; cdr3_aa: CASSLGLETQYF; cdr3_nt: TGTGCCAGCAGCTTAGGATTAGAGACCCAGTACTTC
clone_size: once; d_call: TRBD2; j_call: TRBJ2-7; v_call: TRBV4-1; cdr3_aa: CASSQVFSGSSYEQYF; cdr3_nt: TGCGCCAGCAGCCAAGTTTTTAGCGGGAGCTCCTACGAGCAGTACTTC
clone_size: once; d_call: TRBD2; j_call: TRBJ2-7; v_call: TRBV11-2; cdr3_aa: CASSLGIAGVGEQYF; cdr3_nt: TGTGCCAGCAGCTTAGGTATAGCGGGAGTAGGCGAGCAGTACTTC
clone_size: NA; d_call: TRBD1; j_call: TRBJ2-7; v_call: TRBV27; cdr3_aa: CASSLRQGVYGEQYF; cdr3_nt: TGTGCCAGCAGTCTTCGACAGGGGGTTTACGGCGAGCAGTACTTC